Listed below are T cell receptor beta chains from one sample, sequenced in a study of chemoradiotherapy in HPV16-positive cancers. Assay: immunoSEQ multiplex PCR; the TCRdb copy retains only in-frame clones and omits some. The sample yields approximately 8,800 clones, roughly two thirds seen once. Specimen collection occurred from a patient who underwent chemoradiotherapy. The receptors were gathered from a human donor with HPV-associated anogenital cancer. Each CDR3 is given with its conserved first and last residue. A D gene is named only where the DNA matches it firmly. Not all rows give a size; the values are once, few, many and, for expanded clones, a class.

d_gene	v_gene	j_gene	abundance	CDR3aa	CDR3nt
-	TRBV29-1	TRBJ2-1	-	CSVEMGEQGPYRSYNEQFF	TGCAGCGTTGAAATGGGGGAACAGGGACCATATAGGTCCTACAATGAGCAGTTCTTC
-	TRBV10-2	TRBJ1-6	-	CASSEGESAPLHF	TGCGCCAGCAGTGAAGGCGAATCCGCACCCCTCCACTTT
-	TRBV6-1	TRBJ1-3	few	CASSDLGNTIYF	TGTGCCAGCAGTGACCTTGGAAACACCATATATTTT
-	TRBV10-3	TRBJ2-7	-	CAIMGQGEQYF	TGTGCCATCATGGGCCAAGGCGAGCAGTACTTC
-	TRBV5-1	TRBJ2-5	-	CASSFGGAGRETQYF	TGCGCCAGCAGCTTTGGAGGTGCAGGAAGAGAGACCCAGTACTTC
TRBD1	TRBV9	TRBJ1-2	-	CASSVDLRTGYGYTF	TGTGCCAGCAGCGTAGACTTAAGGACAGGCTATGGCTACACCTTC
TRBD1	TRBV27	TRBJ2-7	-	CASSLSGTGSFLAYEQYF	TGTGCCAGCAGTTTATCGGGGACAGGGTCGTTTTTGGCCTACGAGCAGTACTTC
TRBD2	TRBV27	TRBJ2-7	few	CASRTLGAGGPYEQYF	TGTGCCAGCAGAACTTTGGGGGCGGGGGGCCCCTACGAGCAGTACTTC
-	TRBV21-1	TRBJ1-3	once	CASSKAETGVGNTIYF	TGTGCCAGCAGCAAAGCAGAGACAGGGGTTGGAAACACCATATATTTT
-	TRBV9	TRBJ2-3	-	CASSSTDTQYF	TGTGCCAGCAGTAGCACAGATACGCAGTATTTT
-	TRBV10-3	TRBJ1-1	-	CAIRTTNTEAFF	TGTGCCATCCGGACAACCAACACTGAAGCTTTCTTT
-	TRBV6-1	TRBJ2-7	-	CASSEYMGTPYEQYF	TGTGCCAGCAGTGAATACATGGGAACTCCCTACGAGCAGTACTTC
-	TRBV4-1	TRBJ2-7	-	CASSQEDGNSYEQYF	TGCGCCAGCAGCCAAGAGGACGGGAACTCCTACGAGCAGTACTTC
-	TRBV6-1	TRBJ1-2	-	CASSAYGGYTF	TGTGCCAGCAGTGCGTACGGGGGCTACACCTTC
-	TRBV11-3	TRBJ2-5	-	CASSLDGLKGETQYF	TGTGCCAGCAGCTTAGACGGACTAAAAGGAGAGACCCAGTACTTC
-	TRBV7-9	TRBJ1-2	-	CASSPWTGTENGYTF	TGTGCCAGCAGCCCCTGGACCGGGACCGAGAATGGCTACACCTTC
TRBD2	TRBV11-1	TRBJ2-5	few	CASSLWLAGGNQETQYF	TGTGCCAGCAGCTTGTGGCTAGCGGGGGGAAACCAAGAGACCCAGTACTTC
TRBD2	TRBV11-1	TRBJ2-7	few	CASSSSGALLSYEQYF	TGTGCCAGCAGCTCTAGCGGGGCCCTACTCTCCTACGAGCAGTACTTC
-	TRBV6-5	TRBJ1-4	-	CASSYSNTEGGEKLFF	TGTGCCAGCAGTTACTCGAATACAGAGGGCGGTGAAAAACTGTTTTTT
TRBD2	TRBV4-2	TRBJ2-5	once	CASSLLAGEETQYF	TGTGCCAGCAGCCTCCTAGCGGGGGAAGAGACCCAGTACTTC
-	TRBV6-5	TRBJ1-2	-	CASSYVANYGYTF	TGTGCCAGCAGTTACGTAGCTAACTATGGCTACACCTTC
-	TRBV5-1	TRBJ1-2	-	CASSLVPTDYGYTF	TGCGCCAGCAGCTTGGTCCCGACAGACTATGGCTACACCTTC
TRBD1	TRBV27	TRBJ1-2	-	CASSLDRGYGYTF	TGTGCCAGCAGCCTGGACAGGGGTTATGGCTACACCTTC
-	TRBV9	TRBJ1-2	-	CASSVDMGYYGYTF	TGTGCCAGCAGCGTAGACATGGGGTACTATGGCTACACCTTC
-	TRBV7-9	TRBJ1-2	-	CASSGERLYGYTF	TGTGCCAGCAGCGGGGAGAGACTCTATGGCTACACCTTC
-	TRBV11-3	TRBJ1-4	-	CASSPRGPLTTNEKLFF	TGTGCCAGCAGCCCCCGCGGGCCGTTAACAACTAATGAAAAACTGTTTTTT
-	TRBV11-2	TRBJ2-7	-	CASSLGWGSYEQYF	TGTGCCAGCAGCTTAGGGTGGGGATCCTACGAGCAGTACTTC
TRBD1	TRBV10-1	TRBJ2-5	-	CASSESMDREGLETQYF	TGCGCCAGCAGTGAGTCGATGGACAGGGAAGGTTTGGAGACCCAGTACTTC
TRBD1	TRBV2	TRBJ1-1	few	CASSHIRDRAFGNTEAFF	TGTGCCAGCAGCCACATCCGGGACAGGGCCTTTGGGAACACTGAAGCTTTCTTT
-	TRBV30	TRBJ1-1	-	CAWGDSSTEAFF	TGTGCCTGGGGAGATAGTAGCACTGAAGCTTTCTTT
TRBD2	TRBV7-2	TRBJ2-2	few	CASSLGLAGTGELFF	TGTGCCAGCAGCCTGGGGTTAGCGGGTACCGGGGAGCTGTTTTTT
-	TRBV9	TRBJ1-4	once	CASSVEVAGTNEKLFF	TGTGCCAGCAGCGTAGAAGTGGCCGGGACTAATGAAAAACTGTTTTTT
-	TRBV28	TRBJ1-2	-	CASSGFNYGYTF	TGTGCCAGCAGCGGGTTTAACTATGGCTACACCTTC
-	TRBV4-1	TRBJ1-2	-	CASSQGAGIYGYTF	TGCGCCAGCAGCCAAGGAGCAGGTATCTATGGCTACACCTTC
-	TRBV30	TRBJ1-2	-	CAWSTTLIGYTF	TGTGCCTGGAGTACCACCCTTATAGGCTACACCTTC
TRBD1	TRBV7-2	TRBJ2-7	-	CASSPGTGGGYEQYF	TGTGCCAGCAGCCCGGGGACAGGTGGGGGCTACGAGCAGTACTTC
-	TRBV6-1	TRBJ1-2	medium-sized	CASSRAPNYGYTF	TGTGCCAGCAGTAGAGCTCCTAACTATGGCTACACCTTC
-	TRBV10-3	TRBJ1-5	few	CAISERKTGTRRNQPQHF	TGTGCCATCAGTGAGCGGAAGACGGGGACTCGTCGCAATCAGCCCCAGCATTTT
TRBD2	TRBV5-4	TRBJ2-2	once	CASSPGLAGGLRTGELFF	TGTGCCAGCAGCCCGGGACTAGCGGGGGGGCTTAGAACCGGGGAGCTGTTTTTT
-	TRBV7-9	TRBJ1-4	-	CASSSVMDWGEKLFF	TGTGCCAGCAGCTCTGTAATGGATTGGGGTGAAAAACTGTTTTTT
TRBD1	TRBV5-4	TRBJ1-6	once	CASSLYVGGGRYNSPLHF	TGTGCCAGCAGCTTATACGTAGGAGGGGGCAGATATAATTCACCCCTCCACTTT
TRBD1	TRBV4-3	TRBJ2-2	-	CASSLRTGINTGELFF	TGCGCCAGCAGCCTCCGGACAGGAATAAACACCGGGGAGCTGTTTTTT
-	TRBV2	TRBJ2-2	-	CASRLEGHTGELFF	TGTGCCAGCAGACTTGAGGGCCACACCGGGGAGCTGTTTTTT
TRBD1	TRBV5-1	TRBJ2-3	-	CASSGWTGGTDTQYF	TGCGCCAGCAGCGGCTGGACAGGGGGCACAGATACGCAGTATTTT
TRBD1	TRBV10-3	TRBJ1-1	few	CATTGALNTEAFF	TGTGCCACTACAGGGGCCTTGAACACTGAAGCTTTCTTT
-	TRBV6-1	TRBJ1-5	-	CASSEMDISNQPQHF	TGTGCCAGCAGTGAAATGGATATTAGCAATCAGCCCCAGCATTTT
-	TRBV30	TRBJ1-1	few	CAWSVGTEAFF	TGTGCCTGGAGTGTGGGCACTGAAGCTTTCTTT
-	TRBV30	TRBJ1-4	-	CAWSAHSYDEKLFF	TGTGCCTGGAGCGCCCACAGCTACGATGAAAAACTGTTTTTT
TRBD1	TRBV6-5	TRBJ1-2	-	CASRRTGDYGYTF	TGTGCCAGCAGAAGGACAGGGGACTATGGCTACACCTTC
TRBD1	TRBV28	TRBJ1-1	-	CASRTGAEAFF	TGTGCCAGCCGGACAGGCGCTGAAGCTTTCTTT
TRBD1	TRBV2	TRBJ1-1	-	CASSGAGGLTEAFF	TGTGCCAGCAGTGGGGCAGGGGGCCTCACTGAAGCTTTCTTT
-	TRBV7-8	TRBJ1-1	once	CASSLTPGRDTEAFF	TGTGCCAGCAGCTTGACCCCTGGGCGGGACACTGAAGCTTTCTTT
-	TRBV6-1	TRBJ1-4	-	CASRESGTPSEKLFF	TGTGCCAGCAGAGAAAGCGGGACGCCTAGTGAAAAACTGTTTTTT
-	TRBV4-2	TRBJ2-1	-	CASSQDKAGFNEQFF	TGTGCCAGCAGCCAAGATAAGGCGGGGTTCAATGAGCAGTTCTTC
-	TRBV30	TRBJ2-7	-	CAWSPGTYEQYF	TGTGCCTGGAGTCCAGGGACCTACGAGCAGTACTTC
-	TRBV7-2	TRBJ2-5	-	CASSLNHGGVGETQYF	TGTGCCAGCAGCCTCAACCACGGCGGGGTTGGGGAGACCCAGTACTTC